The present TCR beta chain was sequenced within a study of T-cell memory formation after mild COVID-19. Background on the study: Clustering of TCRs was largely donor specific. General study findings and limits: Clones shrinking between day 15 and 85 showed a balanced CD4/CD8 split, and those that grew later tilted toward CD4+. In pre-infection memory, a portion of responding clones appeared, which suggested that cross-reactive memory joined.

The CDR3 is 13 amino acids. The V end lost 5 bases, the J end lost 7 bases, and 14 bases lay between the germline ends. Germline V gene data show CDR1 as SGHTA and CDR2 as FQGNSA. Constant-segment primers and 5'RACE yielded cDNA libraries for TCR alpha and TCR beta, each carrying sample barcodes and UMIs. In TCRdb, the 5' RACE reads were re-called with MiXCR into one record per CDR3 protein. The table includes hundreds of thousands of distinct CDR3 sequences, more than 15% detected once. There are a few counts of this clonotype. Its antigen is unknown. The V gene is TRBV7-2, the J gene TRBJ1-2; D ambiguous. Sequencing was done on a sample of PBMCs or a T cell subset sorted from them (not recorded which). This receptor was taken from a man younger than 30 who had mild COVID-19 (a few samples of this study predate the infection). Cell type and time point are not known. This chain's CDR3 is CASSLGPTFGYTF. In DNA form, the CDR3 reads TGTGCCAGCAGCCTCGGCCCCACTTTTGGCTACACCTTC.